This T cell receptor (beta chain) was identified in a study of CD8 T cells in ankylosing spondylitis. Study results and caveats: Matched ankylosing spondylitis synovial fluid reportedly showed significant enrichment of disease-linked clones.

This clonotype was observed a handful of times. Its specificity is unknown. CDR3 length equals 13 residues. Germline CDR1 reads SQVTM; CDR2 reads ANQGSEA. V lost 4 bases, J lost 3 bases, and 13 bases lay in between. TCRdb independently ran MiXCR on the 5' RACE reads; one entry per CDR3 protein. The table includes about 360,000 distinct CDR3 sequences, approximately 20% detected once. Sequencing was done on a sample of blood, either unsorted or a sorted T cell fraction (not recorded which). The receptor's source is a male donor with ankylosing spondylitis or in good health (not recorded which). V gene TRBV29-1 combines with J gene TRBJ2-7; a possible D gene is TRBD1 (5 bases). The CDR3 is CSVVLGADYEQYF. In DNA form, the CDR3 reads TGCAGCGTTGTTTTAGGGGCGGACTACGAGCAGTACTTC.